Below, 6 T cell receptor beta chains from the same sample are listed, as sequenced in a study of response to subunit inactivated influenza vaccine. MiXCR, applied by TCRdb to the RT-PCR reads, yields one record per CDR3 protein. The sample has 500,000 to 550,000 distinct CDR3 sequences, around a quarter seen once. A further study also used this sample, focusing on T cells expressing NK-cell markers. That study adds: The TCR beta cDNA came from 5'RACE template switching with UMIs.

The sequenced sample was CD4+ T cells sorted from PBMCs, obtained 11 to 12 days after vaccination. Receptor source: a man aged 50-59 years who received an inactivated influenza vaccine.

The chain combines TRBV18 with TRBJ1-1; D not certain. V lost 0 bases to trimming and J lost 5 bases, with 10 bases between them. The CDR3 is 14 amino acids. Germline CDR1 reads KGHSH; CDR2 reads LQKENI. The CDR3 here is CASSPPLGETEAFF. CDR3 DNA: TGTGCCAGCTCACCACCCTTGGGCGAAACTGAAGCTTTCTTT.

This clonotype was seen a handful of times. This sequence joins TRBV6-1 and TRBJ2-7, with 11 bases matching TRBD2. This CDR3 has 13 amino acids. After removal of 8 bases from V and 4 bases from J, the junction contained 4 bases not matched to a gene. The germline gives CDR1 MNHNS, CDR2 SASEGT. CDR3 bases: TGTGCCAGCCTGGGACTAGCGGTTTACGAGCAGTACTTC. Amino acid sequence: CASLGLAVYEQYF.

This clonotype was seen only a few times. The rearrangement links TRBV3-1 to TRBJ1-6; no firm D call. The germline V and J ends were trimmed by 0 bases and 9 bases, with 9 bases remaining between them. In germline, CDR1 is LGHDT, CDR2 YNNKEL (reference sequence). The CDR3 length is 14 residues. CDR3 nucleotide sequence: TGTGCCAGCAGCCAAGAAGTCCGGGGTTCACCCCTCCACTTT. The encoded protein is CASSQEVRGSPLHF. Supplemented by reference TRBV3-1 and TRBJ1-6, the full variable domain reads DTAVSQTPKYLVTQMGNDKSIKCEQNLGHDTMYWYKQDSKKFLKIMFSYNNKELIINETVPNRFSPKSPDKAHLNLHINSLELGDSAVYFCASSQEVRGSPLHFGNGTRLTVT.

This chain links TRBV7-2 with TRBJ2-1, with 12 bases lining up with TRBD2. This CDR3 is 13 amino acids long. V gave up 5 bases and J gave up 13 bases; unmatched junction bases: 6. Germline CDR1 reads SGHTA; CDR2 reads FQGNSA. The chain's CDR3 is CASSQRLAGAQFF. CDR3 bases: TGTGCCAGCAGCCAGAGACTAGCGGGGGCCCAGTTCTTC.

This clonotype appeared a few times. V is TRBV7-8 and J is TRBJ2-1; D remains ambiguous. The CDR3 length is 13 residues. Germline CDR1 SGHVS, CDR2 FQNEAQ. V was clipped by 6 bases and J by 6 bases, with 12 bases between them. CDR3: CASSTPSGNEQFF. The CDR3 nucleotides read TGTGCCAGCAGTACGCCATCGGGCAATGAGCAGTTCTTC.

V usage is TRBV6-2 or TRBV6-3 and J usage is TRBJ2-5; the D is unclear. Between the trimmed V and J ends, which lost 5 bases and 13 bases, there was a span of 17 bases. The length of the CDR3 is 12 residues. Germline V gives CDR1 MNHEY, CDR2 SVGEGT. The CDR3 loop is CASSTLVGSWYF. The DNA of the CDR3 is TGTGCCAGCAGTACCCTGGTAGGGTCCTGGTACTTC.